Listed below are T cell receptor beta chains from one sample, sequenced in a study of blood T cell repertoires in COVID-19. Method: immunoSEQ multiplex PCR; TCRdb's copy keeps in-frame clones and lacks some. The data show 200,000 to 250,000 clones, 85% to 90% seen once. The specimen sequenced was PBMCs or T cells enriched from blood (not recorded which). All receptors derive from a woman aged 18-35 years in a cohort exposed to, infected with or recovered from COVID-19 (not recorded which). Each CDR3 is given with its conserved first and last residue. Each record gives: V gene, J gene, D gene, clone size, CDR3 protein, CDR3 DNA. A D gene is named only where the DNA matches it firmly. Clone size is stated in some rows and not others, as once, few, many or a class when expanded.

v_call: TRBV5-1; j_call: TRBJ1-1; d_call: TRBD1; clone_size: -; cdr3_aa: CASSQGQGGTEAFF; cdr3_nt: TGCGCCAGCAGCCAAGGACAGGGTGGCACTGAAGCTTTCTTT
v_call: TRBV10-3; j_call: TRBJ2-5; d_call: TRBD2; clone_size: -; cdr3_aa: CAISEPTVLADPKETQYF; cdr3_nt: TGTGCCATCAGTGAGCCGACAGTGCTAGCGGATCCCAAAGAGACCCAGTACTTC
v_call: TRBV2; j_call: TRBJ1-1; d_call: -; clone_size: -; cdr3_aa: CASRREPNTEAFF; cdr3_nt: TGTGCCAGCAGGAGGGAACCGAACACTGAAGCTTTCTTT
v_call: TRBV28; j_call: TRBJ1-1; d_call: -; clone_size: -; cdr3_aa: CASSREFEAFF; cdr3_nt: TGTGCCAGCAGTCGGGAGTTTGAAGCTTTCTTT
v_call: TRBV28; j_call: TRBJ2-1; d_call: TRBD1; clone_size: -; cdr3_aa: CASSPTGGNEQFF; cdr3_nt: TGTGCCAGCAGTCCGACAGGGGGGAATGAGCAGTTCTTC
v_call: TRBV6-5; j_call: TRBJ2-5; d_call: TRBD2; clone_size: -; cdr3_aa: CASSYLAGGKQETQYF; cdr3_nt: TGTGCCAGCAGTTACTTGGCGGGGGGGAAGCAAGAGACCCAGTACTTC
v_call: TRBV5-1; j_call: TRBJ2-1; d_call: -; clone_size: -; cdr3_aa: CASSLAQGSSYNEQFF; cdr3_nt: TGCGCCAGCAGCTTGGCCCAGGGGAGCTCCTACAATGAGCAGTTCTTC
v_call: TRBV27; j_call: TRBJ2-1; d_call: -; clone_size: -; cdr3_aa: CASSLSGMSSYNEQFF; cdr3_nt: TGTGCCAGCAGTTTAAGCGGTATGAGCTCCTACAATGAGCAGTTCTTC
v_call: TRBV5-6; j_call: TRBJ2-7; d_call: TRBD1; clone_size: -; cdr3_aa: CASSTGTAYEQYF; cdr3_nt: TGTGCCAGCAGCACCGGGACAGCCTACGAGCAGTACTTC
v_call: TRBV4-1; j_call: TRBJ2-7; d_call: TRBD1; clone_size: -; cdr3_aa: CASSLGQGAAYEQYF; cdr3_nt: TGCGCCAGCAGCCTAGGACAGGGGGCGGCCTACGAGCAGTACTTC
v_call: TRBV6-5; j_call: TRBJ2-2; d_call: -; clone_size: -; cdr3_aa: CASRAQGTNTGELFF; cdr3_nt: TGTGCCAGCAGGGCCCAGGGGACGAACACCGGGGAGCTGTTTTTT
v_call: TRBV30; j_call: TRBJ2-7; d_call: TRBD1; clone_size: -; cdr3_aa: CAWGQVPHEQYF; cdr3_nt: TGTGCCTGGGGACAGGTCCCCCACGAGCAGTACTTC
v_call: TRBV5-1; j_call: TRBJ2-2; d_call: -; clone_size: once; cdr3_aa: CASSLEPDRHSGELFF; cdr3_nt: TGCGCCAGCAGCTTGGAGCCTGACCGACACTCCGGGGAGCTGTTTTTT
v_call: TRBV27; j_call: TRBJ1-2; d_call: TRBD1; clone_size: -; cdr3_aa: CASSGTGGYYGYTF; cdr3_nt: TGTGCCAGCAGCGGGACAGGGGGATACTATGGCTACACCTTC
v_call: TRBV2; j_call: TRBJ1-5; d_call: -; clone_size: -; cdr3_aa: CASGGQPQHF; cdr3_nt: TGTGCCAGTGGGGGGCAGCCCCAGCATTTT
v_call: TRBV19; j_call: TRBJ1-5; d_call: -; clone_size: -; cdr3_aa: CASSIGALYSNQPQHF; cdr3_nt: TGTGCCAGTAGTATAGGGGCACTGTATAGCAATCAGCCCCAGCATTTT
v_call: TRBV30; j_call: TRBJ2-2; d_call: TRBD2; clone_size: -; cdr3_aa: CAWMVLAGGSGELFF; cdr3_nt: TGTGCCTGGATGGTCCTGGCGGGAGGGTCCGGGGAGCTGTTTTTT
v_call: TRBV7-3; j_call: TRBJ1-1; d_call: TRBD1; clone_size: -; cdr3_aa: CASSPQGDTEAFF; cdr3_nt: TGTGCCAGCAGCCCCCAGGGGGACACTGAAGCTTTCTTT
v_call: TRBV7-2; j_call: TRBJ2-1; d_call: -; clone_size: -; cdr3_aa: CASSPPRLESSYNEQFF; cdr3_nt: TGTGCCAGCAGCCCCCCCAGACTGGAAAGCTCCTACAATGAGCAGTTCTTC
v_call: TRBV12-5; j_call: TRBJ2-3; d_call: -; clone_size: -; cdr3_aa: CASGLSGADTQYF; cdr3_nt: TGTGCTAGTGGTCTCAGCGGAGCAGATACGCAGTATTTT
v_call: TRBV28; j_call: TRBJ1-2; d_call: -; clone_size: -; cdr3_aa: CASSLRGRLGYTF; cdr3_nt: TGTGCCAGCAGTTTGCGGGGACGTCTTGGCTACACCTTC
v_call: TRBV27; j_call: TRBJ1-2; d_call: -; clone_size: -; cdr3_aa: CASSPTPSGYGYTF; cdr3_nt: TGTGCCAGCAGCCCCACCCCTAGCGGCTATGGCTACACCTTC
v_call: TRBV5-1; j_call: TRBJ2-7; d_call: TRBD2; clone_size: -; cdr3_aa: CASSLEGLAVYEQYF; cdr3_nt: TGCGCCAGCAGCTTGGAGGGACTAGCGGTCTACGAGCAGTACTTC
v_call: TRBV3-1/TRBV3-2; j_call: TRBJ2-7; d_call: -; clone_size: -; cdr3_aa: CASSQDVTDSYEQYF; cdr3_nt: TGTGCCAGCAGCCAAGATGTTACAGATTCCTACGAGCAGTACTTC
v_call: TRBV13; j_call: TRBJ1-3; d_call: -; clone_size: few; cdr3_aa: CASSVRQLENTIYF; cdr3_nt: TGTGCCAGCAGCGTGAGACAATTGGAAAACACCATATATTTT
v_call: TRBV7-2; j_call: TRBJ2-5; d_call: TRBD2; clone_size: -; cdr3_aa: CASSFRSGGQETQYF; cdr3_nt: TGTGCCAGCAGCTTTAGGAGCGGGGGGCAAGAGACCCAGTACTTC
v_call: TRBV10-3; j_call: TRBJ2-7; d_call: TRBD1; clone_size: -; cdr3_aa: CAISLRDRVSPYEQYF; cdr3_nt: TGTGCCATCAGTCTCCGGGACAGGGTATCACCCTACGAGCAGTACTTC
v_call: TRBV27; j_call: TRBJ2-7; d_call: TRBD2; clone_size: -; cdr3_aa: CASSSSGRNHEQYF; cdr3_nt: TGTGCCAGCAGCTCTAGCGGGAGGAACCACGAGCAGTACTTC
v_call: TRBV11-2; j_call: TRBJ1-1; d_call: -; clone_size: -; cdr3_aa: CASSQTGIEAFF; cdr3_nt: TGTGCCAGCAGTCAAACAGGGATTGAAGCTTTCTTT
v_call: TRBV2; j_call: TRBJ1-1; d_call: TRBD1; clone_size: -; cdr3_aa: CASRTGQSAFF; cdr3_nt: TGTGCCAGCAGAACGGGACAGTCGGCTTTCTTT
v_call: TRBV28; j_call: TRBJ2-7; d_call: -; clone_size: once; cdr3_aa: CASSFRDSYEQYF; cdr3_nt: TGTGCCAGCAGTTTCAGGGATTCCTACGAGCAGTACTTC
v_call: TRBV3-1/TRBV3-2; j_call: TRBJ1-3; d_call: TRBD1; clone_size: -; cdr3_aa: CASSQHTGGRGNTIYF; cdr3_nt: TGTGCCAGCAGCCAGCATACAGGGGGCAGAGGAAACACCATATATTTT
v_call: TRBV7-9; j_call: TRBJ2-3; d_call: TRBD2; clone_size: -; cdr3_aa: CASSLVLAGFWADTQYF; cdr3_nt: TGTGCCAGCAGCTTAGTGCTAGCGGGATTCTGGGCAGATACGCAGTATTTT
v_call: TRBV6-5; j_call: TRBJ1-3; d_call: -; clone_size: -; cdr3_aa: CASSYGGDSGNTIYF; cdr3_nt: TGTGCCAGCAGTTACGGTGGAGACTCTGGAAACACCATATATTTT
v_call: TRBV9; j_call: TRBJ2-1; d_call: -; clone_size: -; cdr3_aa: CASNSFSSYNEQFF; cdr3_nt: TGTGCCAGCAATTCTTTTAGTTCCTACAATGAGCAGTTCTTC
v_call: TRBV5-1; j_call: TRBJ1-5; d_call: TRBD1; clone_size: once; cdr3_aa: CASSPGQGSNQPQHF; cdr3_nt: TGCGCCAGCAGCCCGGGACAGGGCAGCAATCAGCCCCAGCATTTT
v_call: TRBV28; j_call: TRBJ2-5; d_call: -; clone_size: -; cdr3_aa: CASTTANQETQYF; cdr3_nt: TGTGCCAGCACCACAGCAAACCAAGAGACCCAGTACTTC
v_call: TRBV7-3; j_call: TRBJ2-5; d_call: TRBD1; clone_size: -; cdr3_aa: CASSKAGTVEETQYF; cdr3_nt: TGTGCCAGCAGCAAGGCCGGGACAGTAGAAGAGACCCAGTACTTC
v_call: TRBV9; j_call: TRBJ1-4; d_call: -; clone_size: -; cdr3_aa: CASSMKGVGTNEKLFF; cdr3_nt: TGTGCCAGCAGCATGAAGGGGGTGGGGACTAATGAAAAACTGTTTTTT
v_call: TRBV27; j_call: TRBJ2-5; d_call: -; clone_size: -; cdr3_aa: CASSRTEGRMAQYF; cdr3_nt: TGTGCCAGCAGTAGAACAGAGGGTCGAATGGCCCAGTACTTC
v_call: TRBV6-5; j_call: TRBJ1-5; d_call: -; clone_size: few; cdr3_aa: CASARDGYQPQHF; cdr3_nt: TGTGCCAGCGCCCGGGATGGATATCAGCCCCAGCATTTT